The present TCR beta chain was sequenced within a study of blood T cell repertoires in COVID-19. In the original processing: Amplification of reference gene primers was used by the study to estimate nucleated cell counts. Measured with immunoSEQ multiplex PCR; TCRdb has only the in-frame clones, and not every one. V and J calls and clone size come straight from that table; D and trimming were deduced from the DNA. In the table there are about 160,000 clones, 70% to 90% of which are singletons. The trim removed 3 bases at V and 4 bases at J, leaving 7 bases unmatched. The CDR3 consists of 17 residues. The germline V gene has CDR1 LGHNA and CDR2 YSLEER.

This TCR was recovered from a man between 40 and 49 years old who had recovered from COVID-19. The chain combines TRBV4-3 with TRBJ1-6; 9 bases are shared with TRBD1. The sequenced sample consisted of peripheral blood. CDR3 sequence (DNA): TGCGCCAGCAGCCAGCACGGGGGGACAGGGTATAATTCACCCCTCCACTTT. Translated: CASSQHGGTGYNSPLHF.